The clone carrying this TCR beta chain turned up a few times. The target antigen is unknown. The CDR3 runs to 13 residues. CDR1 is SEHNR, CDR2 FQNEAQ, per germline (reference sequence). Between the trimmed V and J ends, which lost 4 bases and 4 bases, there was a span of 10 bases. The PCR employed 60 Vbeta primers together with 13 Jbeta primers. Assay: immunoSEQ multiplex PCR; the TCRdb copy retains only in-frame clones and omits some. Of 150,000 to 200,000 clones listed, roughly 84% were seen once; the top ten hold more than 1.5%. The sample comes from a study of cytomegalovirus exposure and HLA in healthy donors. Unrecorded immune exposure was likely among donors, who were nominally healthy when sampled. The study, taken as a whole, reports: CMV serostatus was the sole immune exposure data available. Follow-up analysis later connected one missense variant in DCLRE1C with trimming of TCR beta V- and J-genes. It was in a later analysis that TCR association rates were seen to vary by HLA locus, highest for DRB1 and lowest for HLA-C.

The gene calls are TRBV7-9 and TRBJ1-2; D gene uncertain. This TCR was sampled from a man aged 18 to 29 in good health and CMV-seronegative. The source material was PBMCs. CDR3: CASSSASVYGYTF. The DNA of the CDR3 is TGTGCCAGCAGCTCCGCTAGCGTCTATGGCTACACCTTC.